This is a list of T cell receptor beta chains from one sample in a study of regulatory T cells in long-lasting Graves disease. TCRdb fed the multiplex PCR reads into MiXCR, producing one record per CDR3 protein. Here the sample spans hundreds of thousands of distinct CDR3 sequences, about 14% being singletons. Sequenced material: peripheral blood mononuclear cells (PBMCs), taken at new diagnosis, from a patient treated with antithyroid drugs. The receptors were gathered from a female donor with Graves disease. Each CDR3 is given with its conserved first and last residue. The D gene is left open where the match is weak. Clone size is shown for a subset of rows, as once, few, many or a class of expanded clone.

d_call | j_call | clone_size | v_call | cdr3_nt | cdr3_aa
NA | TRBJ2-7 | NA | TRBV18 | TGTGCCAGCTCCAAACCACTAGCAGGGGCCGACGAGCAGTACTTC | CASSKPLAGADEQYF
NA | TRBJ1-1 | NA | TRBV5-6 | TGTGCCAGCAGCTTCGAGCTTAGAAACACTGAAGCTTTCTTT | CASSFELRNTEAFF
NA | TRBJ2-4 | few | TRBV6-2/TRBV6-3 | TGTGCCAGCAGTTATTCCTCAAACATTCAGTACTTC | CASSYSSNIQYF
NA | TRBJ2-7 | NA | TRBV19 | TGTGCCAGTAGTATTGGTGGGAGGCTCTCCGCCTACGAGCAGTACTTC | CASSIGGRLSAYEQYF
NA | TRBJ2-6 | NA | TRBV2 | TGTGCCAGCAGCTGGGACGGGCGCTCTGGGGCCAACGTCCCGACTTTC | CASSWDGRSGANVPTF
NA | TRBJ2-2 | many | TRBV4-3 | TGCGCCAGCAGCCAAGATTGGCGTACCGGGGAGCTGTTTTTT | CASSQDWRTGELFF
NA | TRBJ2-7 | few | TRBV7-2 | TGTGCCAGCAGCTTAGCATTAGCCTACGAGCAGTACTTC | CASSLALAYEQYF
TRBD1 | TRBJ1-1 | many | TRBV19 | TGTGCCAGTAGGGTCGGGACAGGGACATTGAACACTGAAGCTTTCTTT | CASRVGTGTLNTEAFF
NA | TRBJ2-3 | many | TRBV7-2 | TGTGCCAGCAGCTTACCCCGAACAGGGTCACTTGTCACAGATACGCAGTATTTT | CASSLPRTGSLVTDTQYF
NA | TRBJ2-3 | few | TRBV6-2/TRBV6-3 | TGTGCCAGCAGTGTCCTACAGGGTGGGGCAGATACGCAGTATTTT | CASSVLQGGADTQYF
NA | TRBJ1-2 | many | TRBV20-1 | TGCAGTGCTAGAGTGGAAGGGACTAACTATGGCTACACCTTC | CSARVEGTNYGYTF
TRBD1 | TRBJ1-4 | many | TRBV5-1 | TGCGCCAGCAGCCCCGGGACAGGGAAGGAAAAACTGTTTTTT | CASSPGTGKEKLFF
TRBD2 | TRBJ2-1 | NA | TRBV5-1 | TGCGCCAGCAGCTTGGTCTCAGCGGGAGTAGGGGTTGATGAGCAGTTCTTC | CASSLVSAGVGVDEQFF
NA | TRBJ2-7 | NA | TRBV6-5 | TGTGCCAGCAGTTACTCACCCAGGGTGGGGTACGAGCAGTACTTC | CASSYSPRVGYEQYF
TRBD1 | TRBJ1-2 | NA | TRBV20-1 | TGCAGTGCTAGGGGCGACAGGGCAATCTATGGCTACACCTTC | CSARGDRAIYGYTF
TRBD1 | TRBJ1-2 | many | TRBV5-1 | TGCGCCAGTGGGACAGGGGGCGATGGCTACACCTTC | CASGTGGDGYTF
NA | TRBJ1-2 | many | TRBV15 | TGTGCCACCAGCAGAGATCGCGGGGGGCAGAGCGGAGGCTACACCTTC | CATSRDRGGQSGGYTF
TRBD2 | TRBJ2-1 | many | TRBV27 | TGTGCCAGCGGTCTACGTATGACTAGCGGGAGGGCCTTAGGGTCTTACAATGAGCAGTTCTTC | CASGLRMTSGRALGSYNEQFF
NA | TRBJ1-2 | many | TRBV9 | TGTGCCAGCAGCGCGACCCTCGACGGACCTAACTATGGCTACACCTTC | CASSATLDGPNYGYTF
NA | TRBJ1-1 | many | TRBV12-3/TRBV12-4 | TGTGCCAGCAGTTTATCTATCCCGTTGGGGGGCATGAACACTGAAGCTTTCTTT | CASSLSIPLGGMNTEAFF
NA | TRBJ2-7 | NA | TRBV7-6 | TGTGCCAGCAGCTTAGGTGGGGGACCCTACGAGCAGTACTTC | CASSLGGGPYEQYF
NA | TRBJ1-5 | NA | TRBV5-4 | TGTGCCAGCAGCTTGGATCAGGGCGGAGGTCAGCCCCAGCATTTT | CASSLDQGGGQPQHF
TRBD1 | TRBJ1-2 | NA | TRBV7-9 | TGTGCCAGCAGCTCTGTATGGGGGGACAGGTATGGCTACACCTTC | CASSSVWGDRYGYTF
NA | TRBJ1-1 | few | TRBV27 | TGTGCCAGCAGTTTTGGAGGAGAAGCTAAAGCTTTCTTT | CASSFGGEAKAFF
TRBD1 | TRBJ2-5 | NA | TRBV5-6 | TGTGCCAGCAGCTTGTTCAATCAGGGGGAAGAGACCCAGTACTTC | CASSLFNQGEETQYF
TRBD1 | TRBJ1-6 | many | TRBV12-3/TRBV12-4 | TGTGCCAGCAGTTTGACAGGGGATAATTCACCCCTCCACTTT | CASSLTGDNSPLHF
NA | TRBJ1-5 | many | TRBV5-1 | TGCGCCAGCAGTGATGATAGCAATCAGCCCCAGCATTTT | CASSDDSNQPQHF
NA | TRBJ1-6 | NA | TRBV3-1 | TGTGCCAGCAGCCAAGAGGGAGGCATGGGGTCACCCCTCCACTTT | CASSQEGGMGSPLHF
NA | TRBJ1-5 | many | TRBV10-2 | TGCGCCACCAGAAAAGAATCAGATCCCGGGCAGCCCCAGCATTTT | CATRKESDPGQPQHF
NA | TRBJ1-1 | many | TRBV12-5 | TGTGCTAGTGGTTTACGACTGAACACTGAAGCTTTCTTT | CASGLRLNTEAFF
TRBD1 | TRBJ1-1 | many | TRBV20-1 | TGCAGTGCCAGGGGGCGAGGTAACACTGAAGCTTTCTTT | CSARGRGNTEAFF
TRBD2 | TRBJ2-3 | many | TRBV6-1 | TGTGCCACGGCTACTGGTGCGGGAGTGCCATTTCGCACAGATACGCAGTATTTT | CATATGAGVPFRTDTQYF
NA | TRBJ2-7 | many | TRBV20-1 | TGCAGTGCTAGCGCCTATTCCAGGGGCTACGAGCAGTACTTC | CSASAYSRGYEQYF
TRBD1 | TRBJ2-3 | NA | TRBV5-8 | TGTGCCAGCAGCACACAGGGACAGGGCACAGATACGCAGTATTTT | CASSTQGQGTDTQYF
NA | TRBJ1-2 | few | TRBV20-1 | TGCAGTGCTAGAGCCGGGACGGCTAACTATGGCTACACCTTC | CSARAGTANYGYTF
NA | TRBJ1-3 | NA | TRBV6-5 | TGTGCCAGCAGTTACTCGATGGAGGGGCTCGTCTCTGGAAACACCATATATTTT | CASSYSMEGLVSGNTIYF
TRBD1 | TRBJ1-1 | many | TRBV29-1 | TGCAGCGTTCTATTGGGACAGGGCAACACTGAAGCTTTCTTT | CSVLLGQGNTEAFF
TRBD1 | TRBJ1-1 | many | TRBV10-3 | TGTGCCATCAGTGGTGGACAGGGGGCCCAGGCTGAAGCTTTCTTT | CAISGGQGAQAEAFF
NA | TRBJ2-7 | once | TRBV28 | TGTGCCAGCAGTACGACAGCATACGAGCAGTACTTC | CASSTTAYEQYF
NA | TRBJ2-3 | many | TRBV12-5 | TGTGCTAGTGGTTTGCCGGGACTTACAAGGGATACGCAGTATTTT | CASGLPGLTRDTQYF
TRBD2 | TRBJ2-2 | few | TRBV11-2 | TGTGCCAGCAGCTTATTAGCTAGCGGGACGACCCCGGACACCGGGGAGCTGTTTTTT | CASSLLASGTTPDTGELFF
TRBD2 | TRBJ2-3 | many | TRBV11-2 | TGCGGGAGCAGCGGGAGGATCGCAGATACGCAGTATTTT | CGSSGRIADTQYF
NA | TRBJ1-2 | NA | TRBV27 | TGTGCCAGCAGTTTGAAAACAGGGTTCTATGGCTACACCTTC | CASSLKTGFYGYTF
NA | TRBJ2-7 | NA | TRBV27 | TGTGCCAGCGGTTCCCAGGTCCTCTCCTGCGAGCAGTACTTC | CASGSQVLSCEQYF
TRBD1 | TRBJ2-1 | many | TRBV12-3/TRBV12-4 | TGTGCCAGCAGTATTCGGGACAGGGGGTACAATGAGCAGTTCTTC | CASSIRDRGYNEQFF
NA | TRBJ2-3 | many | TRBV12-3/TRBV12-4 | TGTGCCAGCAGTTTAGTTGGGCGGAGAGTCACAGATACGCAGTATTTT | CASSLVGRRVTDTQYF
NA | TRBJ2-7 | few | TRBV2 | TGTGCCAGCAGTGATGGGGCAGGGGAACCCTACGAGCAGTACTTC | CASSDGAGEPYEQYF
TRBD1 | TRBJ1-1 | many | TRBV9 | TGTGCCAGCAGCGAGAGGGACAGCTCGAACACTGAAGCTTTCTTT | CASSERDSSNTEAFF
NA | TRBJ2-1 | many | TRBV11-2 | TGTGCCAGCAGCTTCAGGTATGAGCAGTTCTTC | CASSFRYEQFF
NA | TRBJ1-1 | NA | TRBV29-1 | TGCAGCGTTGGCGGGGACCCCCAGTTGAACACTGAAGCTTTCTTT | CSVGGDPQLNTEAFF
TRBD1 | TRBJ1-6 | few | TRBV10-3 | TGTGCCATCAGCAGGGACAGGGCGAGCTCCTATAATTCACCCCTCCACTTT | CAISRDRASSYNSPLHF
TRBD2 | TRBJ2-7 | many | TRBV10-3 | TGTGCCATCAGCGGGACTAGCAGCACCTACGAGCAGTACTTC | CAISGTSSTYEQYF